The entry below describes one T cell receptor beta chain. These data belong to a study of control samples from healthy donors and cancer patients. The protocol was immunoSEQ multiplex PCR, while the TCRdb copy is restricted to in-frame clones and leaves out a portion. The sample lists several thousand clones; roughly 80% were seen once. This sequence was found in a female donor with melanoma. The sample consisted of formalin-fixed, paraffin-embedded tissue.

The CDR3 here is CASSSSGGAVYEQYF. CDR3 DNA: TGTGCCAGCAGCTCCTCAGGGGGCGCGGTCTACGAGCAGTACTTC. The rearrangement links TRBV7-2 to TRBJ2-7; TRBD1 aligns across 8 bases. The CDR3 spans 15 residues. V shed 4 bases and J 3 bases; nucleotides not matched to a gene: 8. The germline V gene encodes CDR1 SGHTA and CDR2 FQGNSA.